The rows below give T cell receptor beta chains drawn from one sample of a study of T cells in Graves' hyperthyroidism and ophthalmopathy. TCRdb reprocessed the multiplex PCR reads with MiXCR, giving one entry per CDR3 protein. The table shows about 530,000 distinct CDR3 sequences, with roughly 15% occurring only once. The source material was blood. These TCRs come from a woman aged 18-29 years with Graves' ophthalmopathy. Each CDR3 is given with its conserved first and last residue. The D gene is left open where the match is weak. For some rows the clone size is stated as once, few or many, or as a class when expanded; others skip it.

CDR3 protein	CDR3 DNA	D gene	J gene	V gene	CDR3 length	clone size
CASSASGGAPDTQYF	TGTGCCAGCAGCGCTAGCGGGGGGGCCCCAGATACGCAGTATTTT	TRBD2	TRBJ2-3	TRBV9	15	-
CASSPGSGSYEQYF	TGTGCCAGCAGCCCTGGGTCGGGGTCCTACGAGCAGTACTTC	-	TRBJ2-7	TRBV11-2	14	many
CASSYGGVDTQYF	TGTGCCAGCAGTTATGGGGGCGTGGATACGCAGTATTTT	-	TRBJ2-3	TRBV27	13	-
CASSEAAGIAGELFF	TGTGCCAGCAGTGAAGCGGCTGGAATCGCCGGGGAGCTGTTTTTT	-	TRBJ2-2	TRBV2	15	few
CASRRLAGGQYNEQFF	TGTGCCAGCAGGAGATTAGCGGGGGGCCAGTACAATGAGCAGTTCTTC	TRBD2	TRBJ2-1	TRBV6-2/TRBV6-3	16	few
CASSGAMNTEAFF	TGCGCCAGCAGCGGGGCCATGAACACTGAAGCTTTCTTT	-	TRBJ1-1	TRBV5-1	13	many
CASSLETSGSYEQYF	TGTGCCAGCAGCTTAGAGACTAGCGGCTCCTACGAGCAGTACTTC	TRBD2	TRBJ2-7	TRBV7-6	15	many
CASSLTSSGNTIYF	TGTGCCAGCAGTTTAACATCCTCTGGAAACACCATATATTTT	-	TRBJ1-3	TRBV28	14	few
CASSVRDGATEAFF	TGTGCCAGCAGCGTCAGGGATGGGGCCACTGAAGCTTTCTTT	-	TRBJ1-1	TRBV5-8	14	few
CSADRGGGTEAFF	TGCAGTGCTGACAGGGGGGGTGGGACTGAAGCTTTCTTT	TRBD1	TRBJ1-1	TRBV20-1	13	-
CASSPRGGDYSYEQYF	TGTGCCAGCAGCCCACGAGGGGGGGACTACTCCTACGAGCAGTACTTC	-	TRBJ2-7	TRBV7-9	16	-
CASSPQNRATNEKLFF	TGTGCCAGCTCACCACAAAACCGGGCAACTAATGAAAAACTGTTTTTT	-	TRBJ1-4	TRBV18	16	many
CASSQDTAATETQYF	TGCGCCAGCAGCCAAGACACGGCGGCCACTGAGACCCAGTACTTC	-	TRBJ2-5	TRBV4-1	15	-
CASSSIAGETDTQYF	TGTGCCAGCAGCTCTATAGCGGGAGAGACAGATACGCAGTATTTT	TRBD2	TRBJ2-3	TRBV7-3	15	few
CASSPTPQEAFF	TGTGCCAGCTCACCAACCCCTCAGGAAGCTTTCTTT	-	TRBJ1-1	TRBV18	12	many
CASSHQLAGGYTGELFF	TGTGCCAGCAGCCACCAACTAGCGGGGGGGTACACCGGGGAGCTGTTTTTT	TRBD2	TRBJ2-2	TRBV7-2	17	-
CASSLGGPANTEAFF	TGTGCCAGCAGCTTAGGGGGACCAGCAAACACTGAAGCTTTCTTT	-	TRBJ1-1	TRBV7-2	15	many
CASSSGQGAGNSPLHF	TGTGCCAGCAGTTCCGGACAGGGGGCCGGGAATTCACCCCTCCACTTT	TRBD1	TRBJ1-6	TRBV12-3/TRBV12-4	16	-
CASSQLGDTHEKLFF	TGTGCCAGCAGTCAACTCGGGGACACACATGAAAAACTGTTTTTT	-	TRBJ1-4	TRBV7-2	15	many
CASRSEGVGEQYF	TGTGCCAGCAGATCTGAGGGGGTCGGGGAGCAGTACTTC	-	TRBJ2-7	TRBV6-1	13	many
CSAIGLAGNSYEQYF	TGCAGTGCCATAGGACTAGCGGGCAACTCCTACGAGCAGTACTTC	TRBD2	TRBJ2-7	TRBV20-1	15	-
CASSLSLTGGTIEQYF	TGTGCCAGCAGTTTAAGCCTGACAGGGGGGACGATCGAGCAGTACTTC	TRBD1	TRBJ2-7	TRBV28	16	many
CASSPRGQGGSTNEKLFF	TGTGCCAGCAGCCCCCGGGGACAGGGAGGGTCGACTAATGAAAAACTGTTTTTT	TRBD1	TRBJ1-4	TRBV11-2	18	-
CSAPRASTDTQYF	TGCAGTGCCCCACGGGCTAGCACAGATACGCAGTATTTT	-	TRBJ2-3	TRBV20-1	13	many
CAKPGRMNTEAFF	TGTGCCAAGCCGGGACGGATGAACACTGAAGCTTTCTTT	-	TRBJ1-1	TRBV10-3	13	few
CSARARDSPYGYTF	TGCAGTGCTAGAGCGCGGGACAGTCCCTATGGCTACACCTTC	TRBD1	TRBJ1-2	TRBV20-1	14	few
CAWTVRPNTEAFF	TGTGCCTGGACAGTTAGGCCCAACACTGAAGCTTTCTTT	-	TRBJ1-1	TRBV30	13	few
CASRLGAENTEAFF	TGTGCCAGCAGGCTGGGGGCGGAGAACACTGAAGCTTTCTTT	-	TRBJ1-1	TRBV12-3/TRBV12-4	14	many
CASSWTGGEQYF	TGTGCCAGCAGCTGGACAGGGGGCGAGCAGTACTTC	TRBD1	TRBJ2-7	TRBV7-9	12	few
CASSGPGNYGYTF	TGTGCCAGCAGCGGGCCAGGGAATTATGGCTACACCTTC	-	TRBJ1-2	TRBV9	13	few
CASSYSMGASGYTF	TGTGCCAGCAGTTACTCCATGGGGGCCTCTGGCTACACCTTC	-	TRBJ1-2	TRBV6-5	14	many
CAISDQGETDTQYF	TGTGCCATCAGTGATCAGGGGGAAACAGATACGCAGTATTTT	TRBD1	TRBJ2-3	TRBV10-3	14	many
CSARDLAGAINEQFF	TGCAGTGCTAGAGATCTAGCGGGGGCCATTAATGAGCAGTTCTTC	TRBD2	TRBJ2-1	TRBV20-1	15	many
CASSLTRMNTEAFF	TGTGCCAGCAGCCTGACCAGAATGAACACTGAAGCTTTCTTT	-	TRBJ1-1	TRBV7-2	14	many
CASSWGAENTEAFF	TGTGCCAGCAGTTGGGGGGCCGAGAACACTGAAGCTTTCTTT	-	TRBJ1-1	TRBV28	14	many
CASSLAGGSGNEQFF	TGTGCCAGCAGTTTAGCGGGAGGGTCTGGCAATGAGCAGTTCTTC	TRBD2	TRBJ2-1	TRBV28	15	many
CSASGTGRYEQYF	TGCAGTGCGAGTGGGACAGGGCGGTACGAGCAGTACTTC	TRBD1	TRBJ2-7	TRBV20-1	13	many